These T cell receptor beta chains were read from a single sample in a study of technical replicates of blood from several donors. The assay was immunoSEQ multiplex PCR, and TCRdb's table has in-frame clones only and misses some. This sample has some 70,000 clones, with 92% found just once. Sequenced input: T cells isolated from PBMCs. All receptors come from a human donor in good health. Each CDR3 is given without its conserved first and last residue.

v_call: TRBV27; cdr3_aa: ASSRLGTDPYEQY
v_call: TRBV13; cdr3_aa: ASSLQRLKGAASTDTQY
v_call: TRBV10-3; cdr3_aa: AISDGGDYGYT
v_call: TRBV5-4; cdr3_aa: ASTQQGNTGELF
v_call: TRBV2; cdr3_aa: ASSTSHRGLDYGYT
v_call: TRBV19; cdr3_aa: ASSPGGVAKNIQY
v_call: TRBV27; cdr3_aa: ASSLNGGNSYGYT
v_call: TRBV10-3; cdr3_aa: AVGETGTEAF
v_call: TRBV18; cdr3_aa: ASSPSGGTEAF
v_call: TRBV10-3; cdr3_aa: AIRTGGLDYGYT
v_call: TRBV4-1; cdr3_aa: ANRNDRNYGYT
v_call: TRBV7-9; cdr3_aa: ASSLQGNTGELF
v_call: TRBV19; cdr3_aa: ASSIASGYPHYEQY
v_call: TRBV13; cdr3_aa: ASSLSTAVKDEQY
v_call: TRBV30; cdr3_aa: AWSTGTSGHNEQF
v_call: TRBV15; cdr3_aa: ATSRGLGTGRTDTQY
v_call: TRBV13; cdr3_aa: ASSPETGFGYGYT
v_call: TRBV9; cdr3_aa: ASSVGGFVREFPTDTQY
v_call: TRBV19; cdr3_aa: ASSSSGRATDTQY
v_call: TRBV6-5; cdr3_aa: ANTTGGDTEAF
v_call: TRBV19; cdr3_aa: ASSLLLDTRDTQY
v_call: TRBV2; cdr3_aa: ASPTSTIQGIDTQY
v_call: TRBV4-1; cdr3_aa: ASSSGLAGGPGELF
v_call: TRBV19; cdr3_aa: ASSIGQGSYEQY
v_call: TRBV7-3; cdr3_aa: ASSLFPSGSYNEQF
v_call: TRBV5-1; cdr3_aa: ASSVLLSGLANEQF
v_call: TRBV7-9; cdr3_aa: ASPTGPYGYT
v_call: TRBV27; cdr3_aa: ASSSVAYEQY
v_call: TRBV5-1; cdr3_aa: ASSSTGQTEAF
v_call: TRBV9; cdr3_aa: ASSLAGTSGNTGELF
v_call: TRBV27; cdr3_aa: ASSSWTGEETQY
v_call: TRBV4-3; cdr3_aa: ASSQEDSHNYGYT
v_call: TRBV29-1; cdr3_aa: SVPGLDWDNEQF
v_call: TRBV7-9; cdr3_aa: ASSLLAGGPSYEQY
v_call: TRBV6-1; cdr3_aa: ASTGQNMNTEAF
v_call: TRBV6-5; cdr3_aa: ASSYSTGEVGYGYT
v_call: TRBV2; cdr3_aa: ASSEDSGRYTDTQY
v_call: TRBV19; cdr3_aa: ASSPNERGIETQY
v_call: TRBV9; cdr3_aa: ASSARGETQY
v_call: TRBV6-6; cdr3_aa: ASSHPSGSKETQY
v_call: TRBV6-5; cdr3_aa: ASSYSGDGIQY
v_call: TRBV27; cdr3_aa: ASTSNTEAF
v_call: TRBV6-5; cdr3_aa: ASSYRGNNYNEQF
v_call: TRBV9; cdr3_aa: ASSAAERELDEQY
v_call: TRBV19; cdr3_aa: ASSNDPQTGASINEQF
v_call: TRBV29-1; cdr3_aa: SVVPRERLETQY